The rows below give T cell receptor beta chains drawn from one sample of a study of patients and donors after allogeneic stem cell transplantation. TCRdb processed the RT-PCR reads anew with MiXCR; each CDR3 protein has one entry. This table has about 150,000 distinct CDR3 sequences, about two fifths appearing once. Sample: blood, either unsorted or a sorted T cell fraction (not recorded which). The receptors here all came from a human donor who was either an allogeneic HSCT recipient or a stem cell or donor lymphocyte infusion donor (not recorded which). It is not recorded whose cells these are; they may come from a transplant donor. Each CDR3 is given with its conserved first and last residue. The D gene is left open where the match is weak. The size entry is marked missing in some rows and otherwise reads once, few, many or a size class.

d_call,j_call,clone_size,v_call,cdr3_length,cdr3_nt,cdr3_aa
NA,TRBJ2-3,few,TRBV12-3/TRBV12-4,11,TGTGCCAGCACAGGGACAGATACGCAGTATTTT,CASTGTDTQYF
NA,TRBJ2-5,NA,TRBV29-1,13,TGCAGCGTCCAAGCCCCCCACATGGAGACCCAGTACTTC,CSVQAPHMETQYF
TRBD1,TRBJ1-4,NA,TRBV7-9,14,TGTGCCAGCAGCACCGACAGGGGGCGAGAAAAACTGTTTTTT,CASSTDRGREKLFF
TRBD2,TRBJ2-5,NA,TRBV7-2,15,TGTGCCAGCAGCTGGGGACTAGCGGGCCCTTTGGCCCAGTACTTC,CASSWGLAGPLAQYF
TRBD2,TRBJ2-7,NA,TRBV28,17,TGTGCCAGCAGTTCATTTTCTAGCGGGGGACAGCTCCCCGAGCAGTACTTC,CASSSFSSGGQLPEQYF
TRBD1,TRBJ1-5,NA,TRBV27,20,TGTGCCAGCAGTCCGATTCCCGTAGGGGGCGGATATCTTAGCAATCAGCCCCAGCATTTT,CASSPIPVGGGYLSNQPQHF
NA,TRBJ1-3,few,TRBV21-1,16,TGTGCCAGCAGCGGCGGCAGGGAGGGATCTGGAAACACCATATATTTT,CASSGGREGSGNTIYF
TRBD1,TRBJ1-2,few,TRBV11-1,13,TGTGCCAGCAGCTTCGGCAGGGGGAGTGGCTACACCTTC,CASSFGRGSGYTF
NA,TRBJ1-1,NA,TRBV9,15,TGTGCCAGCAGCACCCAATGGACACCGAACACTGAAGCTTTCTTT,CASSTQWTPNTEAFF
NA,TRBJ2-1,NA,TRBV3-1,17,TGTGCCAGCAGCCAAGAGAGAGGGCTAATTTGGGACAATGAGCAGTTCTTC,CASSQERGLIWDNEQFF
NA,TRBJ2-1,NA,TRBV28,15,TGTGCCAGCAGTTTACGGCTAGCGTTACGCAATGAGCAGTTCTTC,CASSLRLALRNEQFF
TRBD2,TRBJ2-2,NA,TRBV25-1,17,TGTGCCAGCAGTGAACCAGGACTAGCGGGGCCCCCCGGGGAGCTGTTTTTT,CASSEPGLAGPPGELFF
NA,TRBJ2-3,NA,TRBV10-3,13,TGTGCCATCAGTCGTTCCAGCACAGATACGCAGTATTTT,CAISRSSTDTQYF
NA,TRBJ1-2,few,TRBV11-2,14,TGTGCCAGCAGCCTCGATGTCTTAAACTATGGCTACACCTTC,CASSLDVLNYGYTF
TRBD2,TRBJ2-3,NA,TRBV6-5,16,TGTGCCAGCAGTTACTCCAGCGGGGGGGGCACAGATACGCAGTATTTT,CASSYSSGGGTDTQYF